This T cell receptor beta chain emerged from a study of blood T cell repertoires in COVID-19. Across the whole study: From the United States, Italy and Spain came samples of acute and convalescent COVID-19. T cells, B-cell-depleted T cells, or PBMCs provided the cDNA or gDNA that served as material.

Authors' methods: Reference gene primers were amplified, and this amplification served to estimate nucleated cell counts. TCRdb keeps only in-frame clones here, not all; method: immunoSEQ multiplex PCR. The V and J calls and clone size are taken from that table; D and trimming were inferred from the DNA. The table lists some 350,000 clones, around nine tenths of them singletons, with around 3.3% in the top ten. Material: peripheral blood. This TCR was sampled from a woman aged 18-30 years who had recovered from COVID-19.

DNA of the CDR3: TGTGCCAGCAGTTACTCGGGCAGCACAGATACGCAGTATTTT. It translates to CASSYSGSTDTQYF. The chain couples TRBV6-5 to TRBJ2-3; D unresolved. The CDR3 is 14 residues long. V was cut by 0 bases and J by 0 bases, with 4 bases left in between. Germline V gene data show CDR1 as MNHEY and CDR2 as SVGAGI.